A single sample is the source of the 21 T cell receptor beta chains below, sequenced in a study of CXCR3-negative and CXCR3-positive naive CD8 T cells. Study-wide findings and caveats: Researchers report that CXCR3-positive naive cells carry more hydrophobic TRB CDR3s than CXCR3-negative naive cells.

Their recognized antigens are unknown. The authors made the TRB cDNA libraries by 5' RACE using UMI labels. TCRdb reanalyzed the 5' RACE reads, giving one entry per CDR3 protein sequence and no DNA. Its table records approximately 120,000 distinct CDR3 sequences. Sequenced: naive CXCR3+ CD8+ T cells from blood. The subset denotes: CD45RO-CCR7+CD27+CD95- naive CD8+ T cells expressing CXCR3 (TNR3+). Every receptor here comes from a human donor in good health. Some clones in this sample may be carry-over from other donors' samples.

The chain has TRBV7-9 and TRBJ2-7; TCRdb indicates TRBD1, and absent DNA this call remains unverified. CDR3 size: 15 residues. Per the germline V gene, CDR1 is SEHNR and CDR2 is FQNEAQ (reference sequence). The CDR3 sequence is CASSLLGQGPYEQYF.

The V gene is TRBV27, the J gene TRBJ2-3; without DNA, the TCRdb call of TRBD1 cannot be checked. The CDR3 covers 16 residues. Looked up from germline, CDR1 is MNHEY and CDR2 is SMNVEV (reference sequence). CDR3 sequence reads: CASSSDTSPHTDTQYF.

The rearrangement uses TRBV4-3 and TRBJ1-6. From germline, CDR1 is LGHNA and CDR2 YSLEER. The CDR3 is 17 amino acids. The CDR3 here is CASSQDPLETYNSPLHF.

The V gene is TRBV14, the J gene TRBJ2-1; TCRdb's assignment of TRBD2 cannot be checked, as there is no DNA. CDR3 length equals 15 residues. The germline gives CDR1 SGHDN, CDR2 FVKESK. The CDR3 is CASSQLAGGRNEQFF.

The chain recombines TRBV28 with TRBJ1-1. The CDR3 contains 13 residues. In germline, CDR1 is MDHEN, CDR2 SYDVKM. CDR3: CASSGWVNTEAFF.

V gene TRBV6-5 combines with J gene TRBJ2-3. CDR1 is MNHEY, CDR2 SVGAGI, per germline. The CDR3 is made up of 15 amino acids. The CDR3 here is CASSYRVWEPDTQYF.

The V call is TRBV28, the J call TRBJ2-2; TCRdb proposes TRBD1, but this gene call is untestable without DNA. This CDR3 comprises 16 residues. The germline CDR1 and CDR2 sequences are MDHEN and SYDVKM. The CDR3: CASSFGTAWVTGELFF.

V and J are TRBV11-2 and TRBJ2-1. The V gene's germline CDR1 is SGHAT and CDR2 FQNNGV. This CDR3 has 17 residues. CDR3 loop: CASSLVFPAEPYNEQFF. The full variable domain, completed using reference TRBV11-2 and TRBJ2-1, is EAGVAQSPRYKIIEKRQSVAFWCNPISGHATLYWYQQILGQGPKLLIQFQNNGVVDDSQLPKDRFSAERLKGVDSTLKIQPAKLEDSAVYLCASSLVFPAEPYNEQFFGPGTRLTVL.

The chain joins TRBV21-1 to TRBJ1-1. TRBV21-1 counts as a pseudogene. The CDR3 covers 12 residues. CDR3 region: CASSKGRPEAFF.

The chain is built from TRBV6-2 or TRBV6-3 and TRBJ2-1; there is no DNA to check the TCRdb D call of TRBD2. The V gene's germline CDR1 is MNHEY and CDR2 SVGEGT. This CDR3 has 14 amino acids. The CDR3 spells CASSYSGLYNEQFF.

The rearrangement links TRBV9 to TRBJ2-7. The CDR3 covers 15 residues. Germline loops: CDR1 SGDLS, CDR2 YYNGEE. CDR3 protein: CASSVASGSHDEQYF.

The chain combines TRBV4-1 with TRBJ2-7; TCRdb proposes TRBD2, but this gene call is untestable without DNA. The CDR3 totals 15 residues. Germline CDR1 reads MGHRA; CDR2 reads YSYEKL. CDR3 residues: CASSQDPAGPYEQYF.

The gene calls are TRBV20-1 and TRBJ2-1; TCRdb's assignment of TRBD1 cannot be checked, as there is no DNA. The CDR3 sequence is 15 residues long. Germline assignment: CDR1 DFQATT and CDR2 SNEGSKA (reference sequence). CDR3: CSATLQGSPYNEQFF.

V usage is TRBV18 and J usage is TRBJ2-4. This CDR3 contains 15 residues. Germline V gene data show CDR1 as KGHSH and CDR2 as LQKENI. The CDR3: CASSPPGVAKNIQYF. The full variable domain, completed using reference TRBV18 and TRBJ2-4, is NAGVMQNPRHLVRRRGQEARLRCSPMKGHSHVYWYRQLPEEGLKFMVYLQKENIIDESGMPKERFSAEFPKEGPSILRIQQVVRGDSAAYFCASSPPGVAKNIQYFGAGTRLSVL.

The chain links TRBV7-9 to TRBJ2-1; the D gene TCRdb calls, TRBD2, cannot be checked with no DNA. The CDR3 contains 17 residues. In germline, CDR1 is SEHNR, CDR2 FQNEAQ (reference sequence). CDR3 sequence reads: CASSLGVAGRAYNEQFF.

The chain recombines TRBV28 with TRBJ1-2; TCRdb outputs TRBD1, but without DNA this stays unchecked. This CDR3 has 13 residues. Germline V CDR1 and CDR2: MDHEN, SYDVKM. CDR3 sequence: CASSHRGPYPYTF.

The chain joins TRBV12-3 or TRBV12-4 to TRBJ2-1. The CDR3 is made up of 12 amino acids. The CDR3 loop reads CASSGSYNEQFF.

V and J are TRBV7-9 and TRBJ1-2. The germline V gene has CDR1 SEHNR and CDR2 FQNEAQ (reference sequence). This CDR3 has 11 amino acids. This chain's CDR3 is CAPESGFGYTF.

The V gene is TRBV14, the J gene TRBJ2-1. Germline V lookup: CDR1 SGHDN, CDR2 FVKESK. The CDR3 length is 13 residues. CDR3 region: CASTPSSYNEQFF.

The genes are TRBV25-1 and TRBJ2-7. The length of the CDR3 is 13 residues. Per germline, CDR1 MGHDK and CDR2 SYGVNS. The CDR3 is CASSEFGVDEQYF.

This chain links TRBV6-2 or TRBV6-3 with TRBJ1-6. The CDR3 has 14 amino acids. Germline CDR1 reads MNHEY; CDR2 reads SVGEGT. The chain's CDR3 is CASSYGGRNSPLHF.